Below, one T cell receptor (beta chain) is given with its context. What it recognizes is unknown. Germline CDR1 ENHRY, CDR2 SYGVKD. CDR3 length equals 15 residues. The germline V and J ends were trimmed by 0 bases and 7 bases, with 15 bases remaining between them. The entry originates in a study of cytomegalovirus exposure and HLA in healthy donors. 60 Vbeta and 13 Jbeta primers were used in PCR. Sequencing used immunoSEQ multiplex PCR; TCRdb keeps in-frame clones, though not all of them. The repertoire shows about 77,000 clones; the top ten hold roughly 13%. The study, taken as a whole, reports: In an earlier analysis, most TCR beta V segments were productive about 87% or about 30% of the time. Later analysis demonstrated an association between a missense DCLRE1C variant and TCR beta V- and J-gene trimming.

The donors comprised healthy bone marrow donors. Sequencing input: PBMCs. The source is a man aged 45 to 65 in good health and CMV-seropositive. The chain employs TRBV10-3 and TRBJ1-2; perhaps TRBD1 as D (5 bases). For the CDR3, the DNA is TGTGCCATCAGTGAGTCGACCATAGGGGTTGGTGGCTACACCTTC. Protein: CAISESTIGVGGYTF.